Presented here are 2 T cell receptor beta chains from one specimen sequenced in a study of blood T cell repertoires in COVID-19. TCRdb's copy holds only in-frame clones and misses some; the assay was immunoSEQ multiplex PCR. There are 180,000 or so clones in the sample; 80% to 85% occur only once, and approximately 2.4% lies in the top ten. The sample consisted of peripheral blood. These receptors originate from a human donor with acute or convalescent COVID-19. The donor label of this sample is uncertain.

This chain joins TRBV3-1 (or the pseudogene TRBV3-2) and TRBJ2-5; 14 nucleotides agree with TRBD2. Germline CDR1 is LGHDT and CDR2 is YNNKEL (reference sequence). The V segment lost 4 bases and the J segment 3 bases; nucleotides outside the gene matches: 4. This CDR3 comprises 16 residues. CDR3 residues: CASSLRTSGGKETQYF. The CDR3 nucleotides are TGTGCCAGCAGCCTCCGGACTAGCGGGGGGAAAGAGACCCAGTACTTC.

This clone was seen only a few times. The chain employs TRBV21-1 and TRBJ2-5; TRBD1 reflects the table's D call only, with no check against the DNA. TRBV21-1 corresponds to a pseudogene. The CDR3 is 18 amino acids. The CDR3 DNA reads TGTGCCAGCAGCAAATCTGGTGGACAGGGAGCGTACCAAGAGACCCAGTACTTC. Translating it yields CASSKSGGQGAYQETQYF.